The entry below describes one TCR beta chain. Its specificity is not known. This specimen comes from a study of T cell responses to AZD1222 COVID-19 vaccine. General observations from the study: Only after the peak T cell response were repertoires sampled.

Germline CDR1 reads LNHDA; CDR2 reads SQIVND (reference sequence). The CDR3 loop spans 15 amino acids. The ends were cut back, 4 bases at V and 2 bases at J, with 9 bases in the middle. Libraries were prepared by immunoSEQ multiplex PCR; TCRdb keeps only in-frame clonotypes and omits some of them. The profile shows 150,000 to 200,000 clones, about 92% of them singletons. The TCR was taken from an adult in good health. The sequenced sample was peripheral blood, obtained on day 0 of AZD1222 vaccination. The chain links TRBV19 to TRBJ1-6; D call uncertain. The CDR3 DNA follows: TGTGCCAGTAGTAGCCACGGGGCCTATAATTCACCCCTCCACTTT. This translates into CASSSHGAYNSPLHF.